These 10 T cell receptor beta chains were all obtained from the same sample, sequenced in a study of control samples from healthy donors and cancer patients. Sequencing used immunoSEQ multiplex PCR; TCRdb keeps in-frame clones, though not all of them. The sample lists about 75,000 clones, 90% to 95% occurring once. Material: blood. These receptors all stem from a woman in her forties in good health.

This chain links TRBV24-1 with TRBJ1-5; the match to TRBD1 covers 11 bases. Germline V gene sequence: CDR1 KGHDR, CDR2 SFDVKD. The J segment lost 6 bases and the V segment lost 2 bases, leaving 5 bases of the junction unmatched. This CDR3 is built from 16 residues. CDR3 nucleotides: TGTGCCACCAGTGATTCGGGGGACAGGGGGGGTCAGCCCCAGCATTTT. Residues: CATSDSGDRGGQPQHF.

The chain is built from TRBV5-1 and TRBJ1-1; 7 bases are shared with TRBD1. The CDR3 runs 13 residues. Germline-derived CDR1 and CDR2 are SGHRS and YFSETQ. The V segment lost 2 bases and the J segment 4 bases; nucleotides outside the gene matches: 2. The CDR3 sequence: CASSLEGATEAFF. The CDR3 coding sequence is TGCGCCAGCAGCTTAGAGGGGGCCACTGAAGCTTTCTTT.

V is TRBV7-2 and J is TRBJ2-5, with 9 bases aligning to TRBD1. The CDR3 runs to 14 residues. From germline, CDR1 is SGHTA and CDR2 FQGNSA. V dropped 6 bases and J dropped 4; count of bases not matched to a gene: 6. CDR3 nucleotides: TGTGCCAGCAGACCGGGACAGGGCATAGAGACCCAGTACTTC. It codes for CASRPGQGIETQYF.

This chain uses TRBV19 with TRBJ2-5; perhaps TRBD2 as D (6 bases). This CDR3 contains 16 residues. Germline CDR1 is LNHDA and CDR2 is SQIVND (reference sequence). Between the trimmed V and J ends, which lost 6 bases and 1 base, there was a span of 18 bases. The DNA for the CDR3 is TGTGCCAGTAGAGCTTTCGGGGGAGCTTCCCAAGAGACCCAGTACTTC. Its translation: CASRAFGGASQETQYF.

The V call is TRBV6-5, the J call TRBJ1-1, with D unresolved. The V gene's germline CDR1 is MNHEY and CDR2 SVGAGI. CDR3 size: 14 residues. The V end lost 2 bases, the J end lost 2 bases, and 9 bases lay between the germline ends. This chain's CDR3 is CASSYSPANTEAFF. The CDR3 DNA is TGTGCCAGCAGTTACAGTCCAGCTAACACTGAAGCTTTCTTT.

The CDR3 nucleotides read TGTGCCAGTAGTATCATGAACACCGGGGAGCTGTTTTTT. Translating gives CASSIMNTGELFF. The chain couples TRBV19 to TRBJ2-2, with unresolved D. CDR1 and CDR2 (germline): LNHDA, SQIVND (reference sequence). V was shortened by 3 bases and J by 1 base, with 3 bases between the two germline ends. This CDR3 has 13 residues.

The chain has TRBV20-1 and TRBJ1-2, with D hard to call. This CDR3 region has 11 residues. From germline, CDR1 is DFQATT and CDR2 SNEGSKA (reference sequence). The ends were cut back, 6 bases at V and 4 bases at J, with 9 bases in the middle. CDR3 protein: CSATGSYGYTF. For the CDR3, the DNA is TGCAGTGCAACTGGGAGCTATGGCTACACCTTC.

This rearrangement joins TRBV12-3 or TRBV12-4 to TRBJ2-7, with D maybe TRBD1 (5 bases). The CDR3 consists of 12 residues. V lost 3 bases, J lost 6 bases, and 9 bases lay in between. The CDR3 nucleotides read TGTGCCAGCAGTTTGCAGGGTTTCGAGCAGTACTTC. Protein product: CASSLQGFEQYF.

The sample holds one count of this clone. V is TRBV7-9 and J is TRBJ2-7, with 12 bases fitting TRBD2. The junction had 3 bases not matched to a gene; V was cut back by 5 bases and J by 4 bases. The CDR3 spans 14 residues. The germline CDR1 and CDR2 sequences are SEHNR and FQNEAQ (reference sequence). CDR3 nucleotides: TGTGCCAGCAGCCGTGGGACTAGCGGGTACGAGCAGTACTTC. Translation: CASSRGTSGYEQYF.

In DNA, the CDR3 is TGTGCCAGCAGCTTTGACGAAGCTGGAAACACCATATATTTT. Its protein is CASSFDEAGNTIYF. The rearrangement joins TRBV7-2 to TRBJ1-3, with D unresolved. This CDR3 is 14 amino acids long. Trimming shortened V by 3 bases and J by 2 bases, and 8 bases separated the two germline ends. Germline V lookup: CDR1 SGHTA, CDR2 FQGNSA. Filled out from reference TRBV7-2 and TRBJ1-3, the complete variable domain reads GAGVSQSPSNKVTEKGKDVELRCDPISGHTALYWYRQSLGQGLEFLIYFQGNSAPDKSGLPSDRFSAERTGGSVSTLTIQRTQQEDSAVYLCASSFDEAGNTIYFGEGSWLTVV.